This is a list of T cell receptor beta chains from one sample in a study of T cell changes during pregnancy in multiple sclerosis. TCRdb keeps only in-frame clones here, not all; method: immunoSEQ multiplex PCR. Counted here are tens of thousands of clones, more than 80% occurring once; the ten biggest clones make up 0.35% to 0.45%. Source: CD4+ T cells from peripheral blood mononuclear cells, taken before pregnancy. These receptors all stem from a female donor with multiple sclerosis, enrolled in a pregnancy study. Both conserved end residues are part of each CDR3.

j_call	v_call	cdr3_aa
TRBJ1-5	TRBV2	CASTRDRNNQPQHF
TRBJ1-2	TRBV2	CASSQGLGAYGYTF
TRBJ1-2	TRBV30	CAWGTGGGYTF
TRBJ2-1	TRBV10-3	CAISGANTGQGAFDEQFF
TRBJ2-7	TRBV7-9	CASSPATGTGAYEQYF
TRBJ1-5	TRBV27	CASRTRSSNQPQHF
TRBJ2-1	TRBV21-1	CASSLEGGEFF
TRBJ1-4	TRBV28	CASSRSGGPREKLFF
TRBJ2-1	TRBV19	CASSIAQIQGQGNEQFF
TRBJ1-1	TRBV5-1	CASSFSTEAFF
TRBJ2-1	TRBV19	CASSIGGMRDNEQFF
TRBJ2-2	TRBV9	CASSVESLQGGELFF
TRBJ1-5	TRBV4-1	CASSQDEWGDQPQHF
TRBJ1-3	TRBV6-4	CASSDSNMGGTIYF
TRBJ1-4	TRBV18	CASSPDRVGEKLFF
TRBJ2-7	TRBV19	CASSIAGALAGTYSEQYF
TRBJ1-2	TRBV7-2	CASSPARTGLGYTF
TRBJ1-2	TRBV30	CAWIGRGEGYYGYTF
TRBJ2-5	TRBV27	CASGKGLAGGPEETQYF
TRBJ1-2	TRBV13	CASSLGRLYGYTF
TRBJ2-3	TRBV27	CASSSPGTVGTDTQYF
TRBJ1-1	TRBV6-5	CATRGGTEAFF
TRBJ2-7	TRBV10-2	CASSHTYEQYF
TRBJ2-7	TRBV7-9	CASSSTGDSEYF
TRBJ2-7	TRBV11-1	CASSPQLQGSEQYF
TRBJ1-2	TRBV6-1	CASSEAVGQDRRYGYTF
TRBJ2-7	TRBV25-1	CASSELAGVPYEQYF
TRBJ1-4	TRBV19	CASSGTGGGKLFF
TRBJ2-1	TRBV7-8	CASSRVYERAGVGNNEQFF
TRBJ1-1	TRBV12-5	CASGLGQVNTEAFF
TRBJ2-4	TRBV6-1	CATGQLLAKNIQYF
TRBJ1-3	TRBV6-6	CASSGGQGASGNTIYF
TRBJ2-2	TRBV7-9	CASSLTPSGNTGELFF
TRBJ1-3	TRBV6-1	CASTVSGNTIYF
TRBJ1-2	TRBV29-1	CSAARDYGYTF